The 26 T cell receptor beta chains given below trace back to one sample, sequenced in a study of T cells in localized non-small cell lung cancer. The assay was immunoSEQ multiplex PCR, and TCRdb's table has in-frame clones only and misses some. The sample gives approximately 4,500 clones, 85% to 95% of which show up once; around 3% is in the top ten. Source: peripheral blood, taken before any cancer treatment. The origin of the receptors is a woman aged 35 to 70 with stage I lung adenocarcinoma.

The genes are TRBV6-5 and TRBJ2-1; D not resolved. The germline V gene has CDR1 MNHEY and CDR2 SVGAGI. The CDR3 contains 12 residues. The ends were cut back, 4 bases at V and 7 bases at J, with 8 bases in the middle. The CDR3: CASSLGWNEQFF. Written as DNA, the CDR3 is TGTGCCAGCAGTTTAGGGTGGAATGAGCAGTTCTTC.

The V gene is TRBV5-1, the J gene TRBJ2-7; D may correspond to TRBD1 or TRBD2 (5 bases each). In germline, CDR1 is SGHRS, CDR2 YFSETQ. V dropped 4 bases and J dropped 3 bases, with 20 bases sitting between them. The CDR3 is made up of 16 amino acids. CDR3 region: CASSTSGTLTLYEQYF. CDR3 sequence (DNA): TGCGCCAGCAGCACGTCCGGGACCCTGACCCTCTACGAGCAGTACTTC.

This chain uses TRBV2 with TRBJ2-1, with D perhaps matching TRBD2 (5 bases). This CDR3 contains 14 residues. The germline V gene has CDR1 SNHLY and CDR2 FYNNEI. The V end was cut by 9 bases, the J end by 5 bases, with 17 bases between. This CDR3 reads CASHDPGRNNEQFF. The CDR3 nucleotides are TGTGCCAGTCACGATCCGGGAAGAAACAATGAGCAGTTCTTC.

This clone is a singleton in its sample. The CDR3 DNA is TGTGCCAGCAGTGAACAGTGGTCCGGGCAAGAGACCCAGTACTTC. It specifies CASSEQWSGQETQYF. V gene TRBV6-1 combines with J gene TRBJ2-5, with no clear D. The ends were cut back, 2 bases at V and 2 bases at J, with 12 bases in the middle. Germline-derived CDR1 and CDR2 are MNHNS and SASEGT. CDR3 length: 15 residues.

The CDR3 spells CASSSYGQGPGYGYTF. CDR3 nucleotides: TGTGCCAGCAGTTCCTACGGACAGGGGCCAGGCTATGGCTACACCTTC. The chain combines TRBV28 with TRBJ1-2, with 9 bases identical to TRBD1. J was trimmed by 4 bases and V by 4 bases; bases with no gene match: 10. There are 16 residues in the CDR3. Germline V gives CDR1 MDHEN, CDR2 SYDVKM.

The genes are TRBV28 and TRBJ1-1, with unresolved D. Germline V gene lookup returns CDR1 MDHEN and CDR2 SYDVKM. Trimming pared 1 base from V and 0 bases from J, leaving 6 bases between. This CDR3 spans 14 amino acids. The CDR3 spells CASSLYRVNTEAFF. DNA for the CDR3: TGTGCCAGCAGTTTATATAGGGTGAACACTGAAGCTTTCTTT.

The chain is built from TRBV5-1 and TRBJ1-4; the D is unclear. The CDR3 spans 15 residues. The germline V and J ends were trimmed by 2 bases and 3 bases, with 11 bases remaining between them. Germline loops: CDR1 SGHRS, CDR2 YFSETQ. CDR3 DNA sequence: TGCGCCAGCAGCTTAAGCACACCGTCTAATGAAAAACTGTTTTTT. Translated: CASSLSTPSNEKLFF. The full variable domain, in which reference TRBV5-1 and TRBJ1-4 provide the parts outside the CDR3, is KAGVTQTPRYLIKTRGQQVTLSCSPISGHRSVSWYQQTPGQGLQFLFEYFSETQRNKGNFPGRFSGRQFSNSRSEMNVSTLELGDSALYLCASSLSTPSNEKLFFGSGTQLSVL.

The CDR3 DNA sequence: TGCAGCGTTGAAGGATTGGGAGCTGAAGCTTTCTTT. It codes for CSVEGLGAEAFF. The genes are TRBV29-1 and TRBJ1-1; D gene uncertain. CDR1 and CDR2 from the germline V gene are SQVTM and ANQGSEA. The V and J ends lost 1 base and 6 bases respectively, with 9 bases between them. The CDR3 consists of 12 residues.

This clone was seen only a few times. The rearrangement joins TRBV6-4 to TRBJ2-2, with D possibly called TRBD1 or TRBD2 (5 bases each). This CDR3 comprises 13 residues. V dropped 5 bases and J dropped 4 bases, with 8 bases sitting between them. CDR1 is MRHNA and CDR2 is SNTAGT in the germline V gene. CDR3 DNA: TGTGCCAGCAGTTCCGGGGCCACCGGGGAGCTGTTTTTT. Its protein product is CASSSGATGELFF.

The chain's CDR3 is CATSVRVNTGELFF. In DNA form, the CDR3 reads TGTGCCACCAGTGTGAGGGTAAACACCGGGGAGCTGTTTTTT. The chain uses TRBV15 and TRBJ2-2; D is perhaps TRBD2 (5 bases). V lost 6 bases and J 2 bases, leaving 10 bases between the germline ends. Germline CDR1 LNHNV, CDR2 YYDKDF (reference sequence). This CDR3 has 14 amino acids.

The V gene is TRBV19, the J gene TRBJ1-3; a weak D match, TRBD1 (6 bases). There are 15 residues in the CDR3. Trimming removed 5 bases at V and 0 bases at J, with 11 bases between. Germline CDR1 reads LNHDA; CDR2 reads SQIVND (reference sequence). The CDR3, as DNA: TGTGCCAGTAGTGCAGGGGCGAACTCTGGAAACACCATATATTTT. It codes for CASSAGANSGNTIYF.

J is TRBJ2-1 and V is TRBV10-2, with 8 bases that match TRBD2. V lost 0 bases, J lost 5 bases, and 6 bases stayed unmatched. This CDR3 region has 16 residues. Germline V gene lookup returns CDR1 WSHSY and CDR2 SAAADI. CDR3 nucleotides: TGCGCCAGCAGTGAGTCGACGGGACTAGGCGACAATGAGCAGTTCTTC. Its protein is CASSESTGLGDNEQFF.

The rearrangement links TRBV28 to TRBJ2-5; 9 nucleotides align to TRBD1. This CDR3 has 15 amino acids. V lost 4 bases and J lost 2; bases outside the gene matches: 5. The V gene's germline CDR1 is MDHEN and CDR2 SYDVKM. CDR3 protein: CASSWGQGEQETQYF. CDR3 bases: TGTGCCAGCAGTTGGGGACAGGGTGAGCAAGAGACCCAGTACTTC.

J is TRBJ2-7 and V is TRBV11-3; 13 bases are a match to TRBD2. This CDR3 is built from 15 residues. V dropped 3 bases and J dropped 2; count of bases not matched to a gene: 1. The germline gives CDR1 SGHNT, CDR2 YENEEA. CDR3 region: CASSFGTSGTYEQYF. The CDR3 bases are TGTGCCAGCAGCTTTGGGACTAGCGGGACCTACGAGCAGTACTTC. Supplemented by reference TRBV11-3 and TRBJ2-7, the full variable domain reads EAGVVQSPRYKIIEKKQPVAFWCNPISGHNTLYWYLQNLGQGPELLIRYENEEAVDDSQLPKDRFSAERLKGVDSTLKIQPAELGDSAVYLCASSFGTSGTYEQYFGPGTRLTVT.

J is TRBJ2-7 and V is TRBV28, with TRBD1 identical over 9 bases. The germline CDR1 and CDR2 sequences are MDHEN and SYDVKM. The CDR3 covers 11 residues. The V gene end was trimmed by 7 bases and the J gene end by 12 bases; junction bases not matched to a gene: 7. The CDR3 is CASTRTGDRYF. The CDR3 DNA reads as TGTGCCAGCACCAGGACAGGGGATCGGTACTTC.

The rearrangement uses TRBV5-1 and TRBJ1-2; unclear D gene. Germline loops: CDR1 SGHRS, CDR2 YFSETQ. The CDR3 runs 13 residues. The germline V and J ends were trimmed by 0 bases and 5 bases, with 8 bases remaining between them. CDR3 loop: CASSLESSYGYTF. The CDR3, as DNA: TGCGCCAGCAGCTTGGAGAGTTCTTATGGCTACACCTTC.

Here the CDR3 reads CASSLTGTKVGEQYF. Written as DNA, the CDR3 is TGTGCCAGCTCACTTACCGGGACTAAGGTCGGTGAGCAGTACTTC. The chain employs TRBV18 and TRBJ2-7; 7 nucleotides align to TRBD2. The CDR3 is 15 residues long. The junction had 13 bases not matched to a gene; V was cut back by 4 bases and J by 7 bases. Germline values: CDR1 KGHSH, CDR2 LQKENI. The entire variable domain, with the rest obtained from reference TRBV18 and TRBJ2-7, is as follows: NAGVMQNPRHLVRRRGQEARLRCSPMKGHSHVYWYRQLPEEGLKFMVYLQKENIIDESGMPKERFSAEFPKEGPSILRIQQVVRGDSAAYFCASSLTGTKVGEQYFGPGTRLTVT.

J is TRBJ2-2 and V is TRBV5-4; no firm D call. The CDR3 consists of 15 residues. V was cut by 0 bases and J by 1 base, with 7 bases left in between. Looked up from germline, CDR1 is SGHNT and CDR2 is YYREEE (reference sequence). The CDR3 region has the DNA TGTGCCAGCAGCTTGGCTTGGGGGAACACCGGGGAGCTGTTTTTT. This encodes CASSLAWGNTGELFF.

CDR3: CASSGRTSSGELFF. The DNA for the CDR3 is TGCGCCAGCAGCGGCCGTACTAGCTCCGGGGAGCTGTTTTTT. This chain joins TRBV5-1 and TRBJ2-2; TRBD2 is a possible D gene (6 bases). The length of the CDR3 is 14 residues. The V end was cut by 4 bases, the J end by 6 bases, with 13 bases between. Germline V gives CDR1 SGHRS, CDR2 YFSETQ.

This clone was seen just once. CDR3 sequence reads: CASSVSGGTEAFF. CDR3 coding DNA: TGTGCCAGCAGTGTGTCTGGGGGGACTGAAGCTTTCTTT. The rearrangement joins TRBV27 to TRBJ1-1; a weak D match, TRBD1 (5 bases). Germline V gene lookup returns CDR1 MNHEY and CDR2 SMNVEV (reference sequence). The CDR3 extends over 13 amino acids. V lost 5 bases and J lost 5, with 12 bases in between.

Only one count was recorded for this clone. The V and J genes are TRBV7-2 and TRBJ2-1; D is perhaps TRBD2 (6 bases). Germline-derived CDR1 and CDR2 are SGHTA and FQGNSA. V dropped 4 bases and J dropped 0 bases, with 10 bases sitting between them. CDR3 length equals 15 residues. Written as DNA, the CDR3 is TGTGCCAGCAGCTCCATAGCGGTCTCCTACAATGAGCAGTTCTTC. This translates into CASSSIAVSYNEQFF.

The J gene is TRBJ1-5, the V gene TRBV6-5; the D gene is possibly TRBD1 (6 bases). The CDR3 is made up of 16 amino acids. From germline, CDR1 is MNHEY and CDR2 SVGAGI. V lost 2 bases and J lost 2, with 13 bases in between. CDR3 DNA sequence: TGTGCCAGCAGTTACCGGGCGGGGGCGGGCAATCAGCCCCAGCATTTT. Protein product: CASSYRAGAGNQPQHF.

The gene calls are TRBV18 and TRBJ2-5; a possible D gene is TRBD1 (6 bases). V was trimmed by 5 bases and J by 4 bases, leaving 17 bases between them. Germline V gene lookup returns CDR1 KGHSH and CDR2 LQKENI. The CDR3 contains 15 residues. The CDR3 sequence: CASSSSLGDTETQYF. CDR3 sequence (DNA): TGTGCCAGCTCATCAAGTCTTGGGGACACAGAGACCCAGTACTTC.

The chain joins TRBV7-9 to TRBJ1-1; D remains unclear. Trimming stripped 5 bases from V and 3 bases from J, with 4 bases between. The CDR3 extends over 11 amino acids. Germline V gene lookup returns CDR1 SEHNR and CDR2 FQNEAQ (reference sequence). This chain's CDR3 is CASSPDTEAFF. The CDR3 DNA sequence: TGTGCCAGCAGCCCGGACACTGAAGCTTTCTTT.

This clone was detected only a few times. This chain uses TRBV28 with TRBJ1-1, with a weak D call TRBD1 (6 bases). Per germline, CDR1 MDHEN and CDR2 SYDVKM. V lost 5 bases to trimming and J lost 0 bases, with 22 bases between them. The CDR3 is 18 residues long. CDR3 region: CASSPIGTQGPLNTEAFF. The CDR3 DNA sequence: TGTGCCAGCAGTCCCATAGGAACGCAGGGGCCCTTGAACACTGAAGCTTTCTTT. Looking up the rest from reference TRBV28 and TRBJ1-1 gives the full variable domain: DVKVTQSSRYLVKRTGEKVFLECVQDMDHENMFWYRQDPGLGLRLIYFSYDVKMKEKGDIPEGYSVSREKKERFSLILESASTNQTSMYLCASSPIGTQGPLNTEAFFGQGTRLTVV.

This clone was seen a handful of times. The V call is TRBV7-6, the J call TRBJ1-5; possibly TRBD1 for D (5 bases). This CDR3 is built from 16 residues. Germline CDR1 is SGHVS and CDR2 is FNYEAQ. Trimming left V 1 base short and J 7 bases short, with 17 bases between. DNA for the CDR3: TGTGCCAGCAGCTTAGTGGAGCCAGGGCCGGGGCAGCCCCAGCATTTT. Translated: CASSLVEPGPGQPQHF.